This TCR beta chain was retrieved from a study of CD8 T cells in Susac syndrome. Study results and limitations: That the number of individuals in its TCR sequencing and HLA analysis was relatively small was acknowledged by the study.

As to this clonotype: Its antigen is unknown.

Blood CD8+ and CD4+ T cells underwent high-throughput TCR beta sequencing. Purification of the CD8+ and CD4+ T cells relied on negative isolation, and TEMRA cells underwent FACS enrichment. This CDR3 is built from 14 residues. Germline lookup yields CDR1 SGHAT and CDR2 FQNNGV. Trimming cost V 6 bases and J 3 bases; bases outside gene matches: 4. RNA amounts of 0.5 to 1 ug underwent reverse transcription with random hexamers. An immunoSEQ multiplex PCR generated amplified TCR beta CDR3 products spanning 54 Vbeta and 13 Jbeta. TCRdb re-analysed the immunoSEQ multiplex PCR reads in MiXCR, keeping a single row per CDR3 protein. The sample records just under 150,000 distinct CDR3 sequences, approximately 94% being singletons.

The sample consisted of CD4+ T cells from PBMCs. This rearrangement joins TRBV11-2 to TRBJ1-2; 10 bases map to TRBD1. The TCR was taken from a human donor in good health. CDR3 residues: CASRDRGLDYGYTF. The CDR3 DNA follows: TGTGCCAGCAGAGACAGGGGGCTTGACTATGGCTACACCTTC.